The 23 T cell receptor beta chains below come from one sample, sequenced in a study of early T cells in non-severe SARS-CoV-2 infection. From the 5' RACE reads, TCRdb called clonotypes with MiXCR, one entry per CDR3 protein. The sample has 50,000 to 60,000 distinct CDR3 sequences, around 8.6% seen once. The source was whole blood, collected at baseline. These receptors were collected from an adult who was a healthcare worker with PCR-confirmed SARS-CoV-2 infection or an uninfected control (not recorded which).

A single count supports this clonotype. CDR3 amino acids: CASSLDREQHQPQHF. The CDR3 DNA reads as TGTGCCAGCAGCTTAGACAGGGAACAGCACCAGCCCCAGCATTTT. The chain recombines TRBV7-2 with TRBJ1-5; a weak D match, TRBD1 (6 bases). The CDR3 sequence is 15 residues long. The V gene lost 1 base and the J gene lost 7 bases, with 14 bases spanning the gap. Per germline, CDR1 SGHTA and CDR2 FQGNSA.

The J gene is TRBJ2-2, the V gene TRBV5-1, with 8 bases matching TRBD1. CDR1 SGHRS and CDR2 YFSETQ come from the germline V gene. The trim removed 7 bases at V and 6 bases at J, leaving 14 bases unmatched. The CDR3 spans 16 residues. The CDR3: CASAFGQGGNSGELFF. The CDR3 nucleotides read TGCGCCAGCGCATTTGGACAGGGAGGAAACTCCGGGGAGCTGTTTTTT.

In its sample, this clonotype was seen a few times. The chain joins TRBV7-8 to TRBJ1-6, with TRBD1 matching 9 bases. The CDR3 length is 15 residues. From germline, CDR1 is SGHVS and CDR2 FQNEAQ. After removal of 7 bases from V and 6 bases from J, the junction contained 7 bases not matched to a gene. The DNA of the CDR3 is TGTGCCAGCACCCCCCGGGACAGGGTTAATTCACCCCTCCACTTT. The encoded protein is CASTPRDRVNSPLHF.

In its sample, this clonotype was seen a few times. A read error is possible here, since a much larger clone lies one base away. The J gene is TRBJ2-3, the V gene TRBV7-2; no firm D call. V lost 5 bases and J lost 2, with 5 bases in between. The CDR3 spans 12 residues. Germline V lookup: CDR1 SGHTA, CDR2 FQGNSA. CDR3 bases: TGTGCCAGCAGCGCTTACACAGATACGCAGTATTTT. It is translated as CASSAYTDTQYF.

This clonotype has at least ten counts. V and J are TRBV12-3 or TRBV12-4 and TRBJ2-1; D is possibly TRBD1 (5 bases). V lost 1 base, J lost 2 bases, and 15 bases lay in between. This CDR3 region has 17 residues. As DNA, the CDR3 is TGTGCCAGCAGTTTAGGCGCAGGGCCTACCCCCTACAATGAGCAGTTCTTC. This translates into CASSLGAGPTPYNEQFF.

This clonotype occurred a few times. The chain has TRBV12-5 and TRBJ1-1; TRBD1 is a possible D gene (6 bases). The CDR3 is 14 amino acids. Germline loops: CDR1 LGHNT, CDR2 FRNRAP. Deletions cut 5 bases from V and 4 bases from J, with 14 bases between. This CDR3 is CASGPPAGVTEAFF. Written as DNA, the CDR3 is TGTGCTAGTGGTCCCCCCGCAGGGGTCACTGAAGCTTTCTTT.

The V gene is TRBV7-2, the J gene TRBJ2-3; perhaps D is TRBD1 or TRBD2 (5 bases each). Germline values: CDR1 SGHTA, CDR2 FQGNSA. Trimming shortened V by 7 bases and J by 6 bases, and 23 bases separated the two germline ends. The CDR3 extends over 16 amino acids. In nucleotides, the CDR3 is TGTGCCAGCACCTCTTTATTTGGGGGTCCGACCGATACGCAGTATTTT. This sequence encodes CASTSLFGGPTDTQYF.

The rearrangement joins TRBV29-1 to TRBJ2-3; 7 nucleotides agree with TRBD2. The CDR3 extends over 14 amino acids. Trimming took 8 bases from V and 1 from J; bases not matched to a gene: 9. The germline V gene has CDR1 SQVTM and CDR2 ANQGSEA. The CDR3 loop reads CSIRAGLGTDTQYF. The CDR3 nucleotides read TGCAGCATCAGGGCAGGACTAGGCACAGATACGCAGTATTTT.

The V gene is TRBV28, the J gene TRBJ2-3; the D gene is possibly TRBD2 (5 bases). The ends were cut back, 8 bases at V and 0 bases at J, with 15 bases in the middle. Germline V gives CDR1 MDHEN, CDR2 SYDVKM. The CDR3 runs 15 residues. CDR3 sequence (DNA): TGTGCCAGCTGGACTCCCCAATTGAGCACAGATACGCAGTATTTT. Amino acid sequence: CASWTPQLSTDTQYF.

This clonotype has a count of ten or more. This rearrangement joins TRBV2 to TRBJ2-5; no definite D call. CDR1 SNHLY and CDR2 FYNNEI come from the germline V gene. Trimming pared 4 bases from V and 2 bases from J, leaving 8 bases between. The CDR3 contains 13 residues. CDR3 region: CASSVGKQETQYF. CDR3 bases: TGTGCCAGCAGTGTCGGCAAACAAGAGACCCAGTACTTC.

The genes are TRBV19 and TRBJ2-3; D is uncertain. V was pared by 3 bases and J by 1 base, with 8 bases between. The CDR3 spans 14 residues. Germline V gene data show CDR1 as LNHDA and CDR2 as SQIVND (reference sequence). The DNA for the CDR3 is TGTGCCAGTAGTATCGTAGGGTGCACAGATACGCAGTATTTT. Translating gives CASSIVGCTDTQYF.

The chain carries TRBV5-1 and TRBJ1-1; 7 bases map to TRBD1. Germline CDR1 SGHRS, CDR2 YFSETQ. V shed 3 bases, J shed 11 bases, and the junction held 7 bases outside the gene matches. The CDR3 consists of 12 residues. The CDR3, as DNA: TGCGCCAGCAGCTCTACAGGGGCGGATGCTTTCTTT. Amino acids: CASSSTGADAFF.

The sample holds a few counts of this clonotype. The chain carries TRBV20-1 and TRBJ2-3; D is ambiguous. The CDR3 covers 12 residues. CDR1 is DFQATT, CDR2 SNEGSKA, per germline (reference sequence). V lost 3 bases, J lost 5 bases, and 9 bases lay in between. CDR3 sequence: CSASASVDTQYF. CDR3 DNA: TGCAGTGCTAGCGCCTCCGTAGATACGCAGTATTTT.

This clonotype was picked up a small number of times. The V and J genes are TRBV28 and TRBJ2-1; D might be TRBD2 (6 bases). The CDR3 contains 14 residues. Germline lookup yields CDR1 MDHEN and CDR2 SYDVKM. Trimming left V 7 bases short and J 0 bases short, with 10 bases between. The CDR3 region is CASTPGSSYNEQFF. The DNA for the CDR3 is TGTGCCAGCACCCCCGGGAGCTCCTACAATGAGCAGTTCTTC.

The V call is TRBV30, the J call TRBJ1-2; perhaps TRBD1 as D (6 bases). The germline V gene encodes CDR1 GTSNPN and CDR2 SVGIG (reference sequence). The V and J ends lost 1 base and 0 bases respectively, with 12 bases between them. This CDR3 is 15 amino acids long. CDR3 in DNA: TGTGCCTGGAGTGGGCAGGGGCCACCTAACTATGGCTACACCTTC. Its protein is CAWSGQGPPNYGYTF.

J is TRBJ2-7 and V is TRBV5-1; 12 bases agree with TRBD2. The CDR3 loop spans 17 amino acids. The V segment lost 3 bases and the J segment 2 bases; nucleotides outside the gene matches: 9. In germline, CDR1 is SGHRS, CDR2 YFSETQ. CDR3 DNA: TGCGCCAGCAGCTCTTTTCTGACTAGCGGGAGTACCTACGAGCAGTACTTC. Its protein product is CASSSFLTSGSTYEQYF.

This clonotype was observed a handful of times. J is TRBJ2-7 and V is TRBV12-3 or TRBV12-4; 10 positions match TRBD1. Trimming cost V 2 bases and J 6 bases; bases outside gene matches: 7. This CDR3 spans 15 amino acids. CDR3 bases: TGTGCCAGCAGTTTAAGGGGACAGGGGCTTGTCGAGCAGTACTTC. This translates into CASSLRGQGLVEQYF.

The chain joins TRBV12-3 or TRBV12-4 to TRBJ2-7; tentatively, D is TRBD2 (6 bases). Trimming cost V 3 bases and J 9 bases, with 15 bases left between them. CDR3 size: 13 residues. This CDR3 is CASSLGIFGGQYF. The CDR3 bases are TGTGCCAGCAGTTTGGGTATTTTCGGGGGGCAGTACTTC.

Points on this clonotype: A read error may produce the germline difference seen at one junction end. This chain joins TRBV6-1 and TRBJ1-5; D may be TRBD1 (5 bases). Germline V gene sequence: CDR1 MNHNS, CDR2 SASEGT. This CDR3 is 14 amino acids long. The CDR3 is CTSSGAVSNQPQHF. CDR3 in DNA: TGTACCAGCAGTGGGGCAGTTAGCAATCAGCCCCAGCATTTT.

This clonotype showed up many times. The rearrangement joins TRBV6-1 to TRBJ2-2, with TRBD1 matching 7 bases. Germline V gene lookup returns CDR1 MNHNS and CDR2 SASEGT. CDR3 size: 16 residues. V trimming: 7 bases; J trimming: 1 base; junction bases outside the gene matches: 9. CDR3 residues: CASKKPGTENTGELFF. CDR3 nucleotides: TGTGCCAGCAAGAAACCCGGGACAGAGAACACCGGGGAGCTGTTTTTT.

The rearrangement uses TRBV29-1 and TRBJ2-7, with D hard to call. CDR3 size: 12 residues. Germline loops: CDR1 SQVTM, CDR2 ANQGSEA. Trimming stripped 3 bases from V and 1 base from J, with 7 bases between. CDR3 protein: CSVEGRSYEQYF. The CDR3 region has the DNA TGCAGCGTTGAGGGCAGGTCCTACGAGCAGTACTTC.

This clonotype was found many times. The chain uses TRBV6-1 and TRBJ2-7, with 12 bases aligning to TRBD2. With 0 bases clipped from V and 3 bases from J, the junction kept 0 bases outside the gene matches. Germline V gives CDR1 MNHNS, CDR2 SASEGT. The CDR3 is made up of 15 amino acids. CDR3 region: CASSEATSGGYEQYF. In nucleotides, the CDR3 is TGTGCCAGCAGTGAAGCGACTAGCGGGGGCTACGAGCAGTACTTC.

The rearrangement joins TRBV5-1 to TRBJ1-3; no reliable D call. Trimming pared 1 base from V and 0 bases from J, leaving 11 bases between. The CDR3 runs 16 residues. Germline loops: CDR1 SGHRS, CDR2 YFSETQ. The DNA for the CDR3 is TGCGCCAGCAGCTTGTTGGGCATAGGCTCTGGAAACACCATATATTTT. As protein: CASSLLGIGSGNTIYF. Complete variable domain (other parts from reference TRBV5-1 and TRBJ1-3): KAGVTQTPRYLIKTRGQQVTLSCSPISGHRSVSWYQQTPGQGLQFLFEYFSETQRNKGNFPGRFSGRQFSNSRSEMNVSTLELGDSALYLCASSLLGIGSGNTIYFGEGSWLTVV.